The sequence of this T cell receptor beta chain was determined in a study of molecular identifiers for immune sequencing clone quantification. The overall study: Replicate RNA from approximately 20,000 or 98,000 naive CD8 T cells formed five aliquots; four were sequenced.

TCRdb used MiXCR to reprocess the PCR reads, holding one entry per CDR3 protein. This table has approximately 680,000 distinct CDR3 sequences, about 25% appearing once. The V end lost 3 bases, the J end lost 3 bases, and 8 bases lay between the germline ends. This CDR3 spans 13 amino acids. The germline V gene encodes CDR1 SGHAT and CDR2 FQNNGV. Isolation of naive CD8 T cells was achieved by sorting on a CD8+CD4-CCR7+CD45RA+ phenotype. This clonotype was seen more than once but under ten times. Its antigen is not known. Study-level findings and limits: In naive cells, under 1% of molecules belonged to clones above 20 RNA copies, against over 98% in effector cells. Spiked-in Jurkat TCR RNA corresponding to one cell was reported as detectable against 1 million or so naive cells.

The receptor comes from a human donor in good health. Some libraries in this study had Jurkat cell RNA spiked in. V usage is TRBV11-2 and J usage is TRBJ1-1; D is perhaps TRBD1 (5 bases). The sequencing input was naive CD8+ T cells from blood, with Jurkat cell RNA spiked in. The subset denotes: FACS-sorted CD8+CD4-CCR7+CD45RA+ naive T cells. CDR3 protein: CASSFRQYTEAFF. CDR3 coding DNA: TGTGCCAGCAGCTTCAGACAGTACACTGAAGCTTTCTTT.